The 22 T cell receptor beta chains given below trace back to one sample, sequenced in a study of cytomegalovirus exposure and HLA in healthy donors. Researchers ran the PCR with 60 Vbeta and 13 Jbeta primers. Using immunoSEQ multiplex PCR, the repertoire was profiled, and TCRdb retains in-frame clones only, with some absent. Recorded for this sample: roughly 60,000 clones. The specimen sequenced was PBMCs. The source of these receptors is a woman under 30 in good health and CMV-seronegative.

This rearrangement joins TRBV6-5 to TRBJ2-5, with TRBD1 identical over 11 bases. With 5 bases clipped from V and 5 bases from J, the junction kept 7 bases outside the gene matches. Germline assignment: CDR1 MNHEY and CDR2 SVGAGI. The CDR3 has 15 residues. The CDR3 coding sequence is TGTGCCAGCAGTCGGACAGGGGGCGCGGGGGAGACCCAGTACTTC. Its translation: CASSRTGGAGETQYF.

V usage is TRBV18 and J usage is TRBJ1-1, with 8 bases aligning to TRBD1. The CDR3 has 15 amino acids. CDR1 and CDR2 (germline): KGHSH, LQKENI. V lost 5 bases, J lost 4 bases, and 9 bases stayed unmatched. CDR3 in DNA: TGTGCCAGCTCAAACTACACAGGGGGAGTCACTGAAGCTTTCTTT. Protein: CASSNYTGGVTEAFF.

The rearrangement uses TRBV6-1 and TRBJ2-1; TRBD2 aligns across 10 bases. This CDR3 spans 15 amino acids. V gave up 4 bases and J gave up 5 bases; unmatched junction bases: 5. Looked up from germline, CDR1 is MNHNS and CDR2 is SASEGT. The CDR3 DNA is TGTGCCAGCAGTGGTACTAGCGGGGAGGACAATGAGCAGTTCTTC. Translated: CASSGTSGEDNEQFF.

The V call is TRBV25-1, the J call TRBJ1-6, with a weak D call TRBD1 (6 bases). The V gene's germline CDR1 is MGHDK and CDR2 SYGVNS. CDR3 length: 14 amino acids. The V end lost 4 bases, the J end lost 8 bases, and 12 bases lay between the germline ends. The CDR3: CASSVQGWDSPLHF. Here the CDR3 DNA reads TGTGCCAGCAGTGTACAGGGCTGGGATTCACCCCTCCACTTT.

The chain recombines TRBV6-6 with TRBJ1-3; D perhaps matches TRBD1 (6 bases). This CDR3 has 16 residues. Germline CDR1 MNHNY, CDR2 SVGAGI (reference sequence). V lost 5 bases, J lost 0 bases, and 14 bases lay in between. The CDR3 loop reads CASSHGTSSSGNTIYF. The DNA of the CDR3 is TGTGCCAGCAGTCACGGGACATCGAGCTCTGGAAACACCATATATTTT.

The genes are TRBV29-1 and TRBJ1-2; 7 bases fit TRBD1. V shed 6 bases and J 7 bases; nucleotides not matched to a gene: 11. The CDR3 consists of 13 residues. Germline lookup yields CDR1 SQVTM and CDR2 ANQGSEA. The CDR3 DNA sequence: TGCAGCGTGGGGGACAGTAAGTCCTCTGGCTACACCTTC. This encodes CSVGDSKSSGYTF.

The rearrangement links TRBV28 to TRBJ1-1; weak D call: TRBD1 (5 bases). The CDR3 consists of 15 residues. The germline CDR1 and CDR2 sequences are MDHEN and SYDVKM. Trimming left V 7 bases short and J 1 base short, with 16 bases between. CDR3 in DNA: TGTGCCAGCACTGGCCAGGGAACCCCGAACACTGAAGCTTTCTTT. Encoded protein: CASTGQGTPNTEAFF.

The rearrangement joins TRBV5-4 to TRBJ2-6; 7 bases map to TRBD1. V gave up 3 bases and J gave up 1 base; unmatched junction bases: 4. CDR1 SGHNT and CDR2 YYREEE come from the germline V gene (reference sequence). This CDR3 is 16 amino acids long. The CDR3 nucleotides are TGTGCCAGCAGCTCGGGACAGCTATCTGGGGCCAACGTCCTGACTTTC. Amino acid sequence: CASSSGQLSGANVLTF.

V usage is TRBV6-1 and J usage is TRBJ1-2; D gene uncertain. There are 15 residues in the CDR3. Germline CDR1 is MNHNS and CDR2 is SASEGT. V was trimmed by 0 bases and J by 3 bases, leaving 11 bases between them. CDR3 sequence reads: CASSEAAGLDYGYTF. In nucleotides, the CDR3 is TGTGCCAGCAGTGAAGCCGCGGGCCTTGACTATGGCTACACCTTC.

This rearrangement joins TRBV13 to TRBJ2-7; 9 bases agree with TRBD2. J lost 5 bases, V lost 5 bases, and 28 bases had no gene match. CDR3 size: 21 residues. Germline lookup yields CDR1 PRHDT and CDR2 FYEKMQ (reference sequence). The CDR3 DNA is TGTGCCAGCAGCCCTTATCTGCGGGGGTGGATAGCGGGAGTGAGTGTCCACGAGCAGTACTTC. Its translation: CASSPYLRGWIAGVSVHEQYF.

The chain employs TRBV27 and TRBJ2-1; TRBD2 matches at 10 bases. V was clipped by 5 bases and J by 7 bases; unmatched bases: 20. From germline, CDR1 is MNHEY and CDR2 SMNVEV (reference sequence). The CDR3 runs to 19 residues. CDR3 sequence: CASSPLGWASGSSGNEQFF. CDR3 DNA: TGTGCCAGCAGTCCCCTCGGTTGGGCTAGCGGGAGCTCAGGAAATGAGCAGTTCTTC.

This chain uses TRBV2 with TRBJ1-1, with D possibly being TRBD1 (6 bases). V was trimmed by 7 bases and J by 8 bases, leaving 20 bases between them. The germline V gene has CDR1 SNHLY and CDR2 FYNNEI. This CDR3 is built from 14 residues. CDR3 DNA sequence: TGTGCCAGCACCAGGGGAGCTACCCTCTCAGAAGCTTTCTTT. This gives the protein CASTRGATLSEAFF.

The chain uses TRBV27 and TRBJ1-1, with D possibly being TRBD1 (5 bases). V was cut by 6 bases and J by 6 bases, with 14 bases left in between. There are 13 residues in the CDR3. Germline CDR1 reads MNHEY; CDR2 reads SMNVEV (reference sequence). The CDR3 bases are TGTGCCAGCAGGTTAGGTTGGGGGGCTGAAGCTTTCTTT. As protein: CASRLGWGAEAFF.

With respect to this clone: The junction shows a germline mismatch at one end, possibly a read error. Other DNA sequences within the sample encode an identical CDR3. The CDR3 protein is CASSWQGDYSPLHF. The CDR3, as DNA: TGTGCCAGCAGTTGGCAGGGGGATTATTCCCCCCTCCACTTT. The V gene is TRBV6-5, the J gene TRBJ1-6, with 7 bases identical to TRBD1. Germline loops: CDR1 MNHEY, CDR2 SVGAGI. The CDR3 is made up of 14 amino acids.

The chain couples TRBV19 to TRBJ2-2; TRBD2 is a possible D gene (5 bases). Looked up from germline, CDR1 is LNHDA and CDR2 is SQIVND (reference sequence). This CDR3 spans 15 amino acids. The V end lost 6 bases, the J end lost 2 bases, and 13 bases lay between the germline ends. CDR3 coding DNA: TGTGCCAGTAGAAGCGGAGACCTAAACACCGGGGAGCTGTTTTTT. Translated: CASRSGDLNTGELFF.

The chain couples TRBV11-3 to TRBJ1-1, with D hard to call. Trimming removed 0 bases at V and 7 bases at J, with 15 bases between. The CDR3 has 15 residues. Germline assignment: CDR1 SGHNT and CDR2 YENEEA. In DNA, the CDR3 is TGTGCCAGCAGCTTAGACCAGGCTCTTAGATTTGAAGCTTTCTTT. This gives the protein CASSLDQALRFEAFF.

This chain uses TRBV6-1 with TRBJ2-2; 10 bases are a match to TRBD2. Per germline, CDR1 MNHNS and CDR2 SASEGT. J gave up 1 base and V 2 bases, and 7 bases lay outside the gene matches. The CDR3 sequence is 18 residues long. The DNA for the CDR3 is TGTGCCAGCAGTGAATGGGGCCTAGCGGGGGTGAACACCGGGGAGCTGTTTTTT. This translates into CASSEWGLAGVNTGELFF.

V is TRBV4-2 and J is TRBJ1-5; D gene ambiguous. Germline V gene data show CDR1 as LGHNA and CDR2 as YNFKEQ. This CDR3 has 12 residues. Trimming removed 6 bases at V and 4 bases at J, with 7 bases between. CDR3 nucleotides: TGTGCCAGCAGTACGGGTAATCAGCCCCAGCATTTT. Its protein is CASSTGNQPQHF.

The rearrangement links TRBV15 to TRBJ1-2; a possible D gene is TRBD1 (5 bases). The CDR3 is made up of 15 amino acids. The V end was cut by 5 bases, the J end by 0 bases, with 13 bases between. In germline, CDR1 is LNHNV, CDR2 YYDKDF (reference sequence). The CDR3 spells CATSWPPGANYGYTF. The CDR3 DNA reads TGTGCCACCAGCTGGCCACCGGGGGCTAACTATGGCTACACCTTC.

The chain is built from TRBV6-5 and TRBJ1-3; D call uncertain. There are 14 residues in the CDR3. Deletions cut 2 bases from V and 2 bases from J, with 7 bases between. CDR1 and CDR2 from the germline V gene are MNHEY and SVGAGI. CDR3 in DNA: TGTGCCAGCAGTTACAGCGGGACTGGAAACACCATATATTTT. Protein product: CASSYSGTGNTIYF.

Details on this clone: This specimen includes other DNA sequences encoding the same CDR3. The DNA for the CDR3 is TGCAGCGTTGCAGGGAAGCAGGACGAGCAGTACTTC. This translates into CSVAGKQDEQYF. The chain joins TRBV29-1 to TRBJ2-7, with a weak D call TRBD1 (5 bases). Trimming removed 4 bases from V and 5 bases from J, with 12 bases in between. This CDR3 is 12 amino acids long. The germline V gene encodes CDR1 SQVTM and CDR2 ANQGSEA.

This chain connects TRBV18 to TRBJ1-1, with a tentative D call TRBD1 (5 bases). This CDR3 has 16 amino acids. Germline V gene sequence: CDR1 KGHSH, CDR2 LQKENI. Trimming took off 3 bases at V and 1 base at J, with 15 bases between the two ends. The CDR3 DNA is TGTGCCAGCTCACCCCTCTCTGGAGGGGAGAACACTGAAGCTTTCTTT. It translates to CASSPLSGGENTEAFF.